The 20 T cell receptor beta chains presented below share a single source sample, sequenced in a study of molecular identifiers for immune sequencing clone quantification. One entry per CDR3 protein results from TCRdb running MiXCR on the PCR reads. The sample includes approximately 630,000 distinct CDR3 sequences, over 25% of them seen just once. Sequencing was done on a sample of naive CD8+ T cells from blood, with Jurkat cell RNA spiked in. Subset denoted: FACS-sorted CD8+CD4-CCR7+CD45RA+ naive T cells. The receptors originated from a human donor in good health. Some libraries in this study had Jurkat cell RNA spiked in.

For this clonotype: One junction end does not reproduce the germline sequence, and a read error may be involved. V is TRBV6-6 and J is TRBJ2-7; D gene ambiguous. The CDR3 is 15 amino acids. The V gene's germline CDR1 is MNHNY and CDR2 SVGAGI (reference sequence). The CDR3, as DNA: TGTGCCAGCAGTTACTCGGACGGTCAGTCTTACGCGCAGTACTTC. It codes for CASSYSDGQSYAQYF.

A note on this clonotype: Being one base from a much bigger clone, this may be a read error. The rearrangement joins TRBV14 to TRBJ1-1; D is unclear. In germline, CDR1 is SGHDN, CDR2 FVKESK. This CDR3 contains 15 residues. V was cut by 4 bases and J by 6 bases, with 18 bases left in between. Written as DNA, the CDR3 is TGTGCCAGCAGCCCAGAAGTGGGCAGGTACGCTGAAGCTTTCTTT. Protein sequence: CASSPEVGRYAEAFF.

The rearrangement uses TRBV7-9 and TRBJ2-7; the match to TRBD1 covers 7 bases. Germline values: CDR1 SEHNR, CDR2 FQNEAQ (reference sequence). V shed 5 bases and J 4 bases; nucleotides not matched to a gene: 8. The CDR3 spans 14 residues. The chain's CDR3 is CASSPGDRAYEQYF. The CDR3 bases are TGTGCCAGCAGCCCAGGCGACAGGGCGTACGAGCAGTACTTC.

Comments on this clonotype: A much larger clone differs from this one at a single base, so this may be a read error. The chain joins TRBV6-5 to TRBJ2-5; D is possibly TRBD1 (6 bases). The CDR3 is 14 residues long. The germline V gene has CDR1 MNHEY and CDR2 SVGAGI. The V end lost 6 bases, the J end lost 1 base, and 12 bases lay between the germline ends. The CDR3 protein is CASSGTGFQETQYF. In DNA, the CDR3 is TGTGCCAGCAGCGGAACAGGGTTCCAAGAGACCCAGTACTTC.

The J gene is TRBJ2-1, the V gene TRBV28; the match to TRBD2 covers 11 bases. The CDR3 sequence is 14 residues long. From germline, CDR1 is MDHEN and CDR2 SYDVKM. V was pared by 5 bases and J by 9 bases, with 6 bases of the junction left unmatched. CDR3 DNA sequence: TGTGCCAGCAGTCAAGGGACTAGCGGCCCTGAGCAGTTCTTC. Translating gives CASSQGTSGPEQFF.

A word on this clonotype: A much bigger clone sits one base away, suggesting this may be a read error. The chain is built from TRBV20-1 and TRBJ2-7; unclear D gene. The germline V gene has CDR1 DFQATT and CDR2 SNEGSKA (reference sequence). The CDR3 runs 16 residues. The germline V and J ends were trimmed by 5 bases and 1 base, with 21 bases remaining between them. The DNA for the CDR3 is TGCAGTGCTGTTTCGGAAACAGCCCCTTCTTCCTACGAGCAGTACTTC. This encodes CSAVSETAPSSYEQYF.

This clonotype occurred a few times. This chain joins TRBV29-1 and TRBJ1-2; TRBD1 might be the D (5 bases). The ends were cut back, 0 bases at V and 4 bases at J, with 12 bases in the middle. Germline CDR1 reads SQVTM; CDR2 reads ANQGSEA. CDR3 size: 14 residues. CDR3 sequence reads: CSVEEGQGIYGYTF. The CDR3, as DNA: TGCAGCGTTGAAGAAGGTCAGGGCATCTATGGCTACACCTTC. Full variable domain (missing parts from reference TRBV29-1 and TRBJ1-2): SAVISQKPSRDICQRGTSLTIQCQVDSQVTMMFWYRQQPGQSLTLIATANQGSEATYESGFVIDKFPISRPNLTFSTLTVSNMSPEDSSIYLCSVEEGQGIYGYTFGSGTRLTVV.

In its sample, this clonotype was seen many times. The CDR3 DNA reads as TGTGCCAGCAGCCAAGAATTGGGCGGGCCCTACGAGCAGTACTTC. This codes for CASSQELGGPYEQYF. The genes are TRBV3-1 and TRBJ2-7; perhaps TRBD2 as D (5 bases). V shed 0 bases and J shed 2 bases, with 11 bases lying between them. The CDR3 loop spans 15 amino acids. Germline V gene sequence: CDR1 LGHDT, CDR2 YNNKEL (reference sequence).

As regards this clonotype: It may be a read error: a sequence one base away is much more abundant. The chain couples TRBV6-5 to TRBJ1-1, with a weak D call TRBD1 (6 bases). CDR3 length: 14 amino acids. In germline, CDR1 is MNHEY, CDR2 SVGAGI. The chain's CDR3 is CASSYTGANTEALF. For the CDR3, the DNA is TGTGCCAGCAGTTACACGGGGGCAAACACTGAAGCTCTCTTT.

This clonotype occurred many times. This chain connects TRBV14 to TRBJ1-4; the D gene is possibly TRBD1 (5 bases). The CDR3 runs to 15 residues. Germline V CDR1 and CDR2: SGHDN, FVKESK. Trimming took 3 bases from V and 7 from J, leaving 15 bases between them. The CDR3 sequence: CASSHWDSPSEKLFF. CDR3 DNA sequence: TGTGCCAGCAGCCATTGGGACTCCCCGAGTGAAAAACTGTTTTTT.

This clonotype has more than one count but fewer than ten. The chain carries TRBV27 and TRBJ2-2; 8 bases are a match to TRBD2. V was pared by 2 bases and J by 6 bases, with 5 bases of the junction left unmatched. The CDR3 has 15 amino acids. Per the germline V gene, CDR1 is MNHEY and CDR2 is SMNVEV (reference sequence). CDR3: CASSLTGGRAGELFF. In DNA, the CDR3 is TGTGCCAGCAGTTTAACGGGGGGGCGCGCCGGGGAGCTGTTTTTT.

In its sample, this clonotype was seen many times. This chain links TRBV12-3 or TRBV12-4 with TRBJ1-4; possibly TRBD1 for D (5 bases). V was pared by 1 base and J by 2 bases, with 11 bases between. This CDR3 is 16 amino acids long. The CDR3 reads CASSLVGVATNEKLFF. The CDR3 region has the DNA TGTGCCAGCAGTTTAGTGGGGGTCGCTACTAATGAAAAACTGTTTTTT.

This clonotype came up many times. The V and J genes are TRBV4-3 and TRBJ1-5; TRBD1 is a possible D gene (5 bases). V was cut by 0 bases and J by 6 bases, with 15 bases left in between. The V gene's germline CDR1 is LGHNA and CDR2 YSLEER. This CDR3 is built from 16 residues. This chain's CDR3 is CASSQDRGWVVQPQHF. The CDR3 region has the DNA TGCGCCAGCAGCCAAGACCGGGGCTGGGTAGTTCAGCCCCAGCATTTT.

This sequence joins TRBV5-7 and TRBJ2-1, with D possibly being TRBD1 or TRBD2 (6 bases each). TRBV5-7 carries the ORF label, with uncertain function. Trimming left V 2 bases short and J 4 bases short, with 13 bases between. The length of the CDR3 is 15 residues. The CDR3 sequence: CASSLMGAGYNEQFF. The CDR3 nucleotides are TGTGCCAGCAGCTTAATGGGGGCGGGATACAATGAGCAGTTCTTC.

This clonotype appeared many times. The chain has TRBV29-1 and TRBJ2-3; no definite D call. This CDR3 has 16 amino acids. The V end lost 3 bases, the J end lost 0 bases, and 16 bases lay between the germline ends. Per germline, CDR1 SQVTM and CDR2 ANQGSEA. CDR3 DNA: TGCAGCGTTGAGTATAGGGATGTGGCTAGCACAGATACGCAGTATTTT. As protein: CSVEYRDVASTDTQYF.

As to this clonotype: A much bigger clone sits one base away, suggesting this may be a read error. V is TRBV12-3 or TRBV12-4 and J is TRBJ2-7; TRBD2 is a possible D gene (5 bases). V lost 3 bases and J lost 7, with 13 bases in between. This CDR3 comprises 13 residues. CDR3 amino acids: CASSLFGVGEQYF. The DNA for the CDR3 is TGTGCCAGCAGTTTGTTCGGGGTTGGGGAGCAGTACTTC.

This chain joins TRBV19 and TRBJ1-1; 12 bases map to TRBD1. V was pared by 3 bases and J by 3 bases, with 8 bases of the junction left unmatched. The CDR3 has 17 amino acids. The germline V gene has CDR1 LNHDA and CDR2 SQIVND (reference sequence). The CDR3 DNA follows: TGTGCCAGTAGTATTTTCGGGACAGGGGGCGCGTACACTGAAGCTTTCTTT. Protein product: CASSIFGTGGAYTEAFF.

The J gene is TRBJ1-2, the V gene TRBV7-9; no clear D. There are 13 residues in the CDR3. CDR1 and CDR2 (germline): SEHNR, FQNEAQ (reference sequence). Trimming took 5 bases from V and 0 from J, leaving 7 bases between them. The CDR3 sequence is CASSRGTNYGYTF. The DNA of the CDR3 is TGTGCCAGCAGCCGTGGAACTAACTATGGCTACACCTTC.

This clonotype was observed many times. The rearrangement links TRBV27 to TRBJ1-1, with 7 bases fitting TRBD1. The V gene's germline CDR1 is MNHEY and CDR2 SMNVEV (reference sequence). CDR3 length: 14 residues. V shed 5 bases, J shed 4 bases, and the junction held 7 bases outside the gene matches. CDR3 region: CASSTQGVGTEAFF. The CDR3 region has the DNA TGTGCCAGCAGTACCCAGGGGGTCGGCACTGAAGCTTTCTTT.

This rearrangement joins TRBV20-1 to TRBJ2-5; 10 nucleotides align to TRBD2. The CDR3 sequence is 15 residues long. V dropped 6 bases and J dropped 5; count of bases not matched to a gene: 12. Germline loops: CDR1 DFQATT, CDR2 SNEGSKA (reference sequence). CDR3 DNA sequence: TGCAGTGCGGACCAGAGCGGGGGGGCGTGGGAGACCCAGTACTTC. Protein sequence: CSADQSGGAWETQYF.